The clone carrying this T cell receptor (beta chain) was counted only a few times. Trimming cost V 3 bases and J 1 base, with 10 bases left between them. Germline CDR1 is MGHRA and CDR2 is YSYEKL. The CDR3 consists of 15 residues. This specimen comes from a study of blood T cell repertoires in COVID-19. Sequenced by immunoSEQ multiplex PCR; TCRdb stores in-frame clones only, minus some. Of some 170,000 clones listed, roughly 84% were seen once; the top ten hold roughly 15%. The sequencing sample was made of PBMCs or T cells enriched from blood (not recorded which). The receptor was derived from a man aged 45-65 years who had recovered from COVID-19. The chain joins TRBV4-1 to TRBJ1-3; TRBD1 is a possible D gene (6 bases). The CDR3 coding sequence is TGCGCCAGCAGCCAGACACAGGGTTCTGGAAACACCATATATTTT. Amino acids: CASSQTQGSGNTIYF.